This TCR beta chain was profiled in a study of Ad26.COV2.S vaccination and SARS-CoV-2 variants. Study conclusions and caveats: Vaccinated and placebo-treated recipients had similar non-spike TCR breadth.

Notes on this clone: The antigen is undetermined.

Germline assignment: CDR1 LGHNA and CDR2 YSLEER. The CDR3 totals 14 residues. V shed 0 bases and J shed 3 bases, with 8 bases lying between them. The repertoire was sequenced with immunoSEQ multiplex PCR; TCRdb's copy has only in-frame clones and lacks some. The table has around 140,000 clones, approximately 90% seen once; the top ten hold 5%. This chain uses TRBV4-3 with TRBJ1-2; D gene uncertain. This TCR derives from a human donor who had recovered from COVID-19. The specimen comprised peripheral blood, sampled after recovery from COVID-19. The CDR3 protein is CASSQDTEYYGYTF. The CDR3 nucleotides are TGCGCCAGCAGCCAAGATACAGAGTACTATGGCTACACCTTC.